What follows describes a single T cell receptor (beta chain). Antigen: not known. This entry belongs to a study of cytomegalovirus exposure and HLA in healthy donors. As for the study in general: Around 180 million T cells yielded fewer than 120 million unique TCR beta sequences in earlier analysis. Study-level points and caveats: It was approximately 150 TCR beta chains that were listed as cytomegalovirus-associated. Under in vitro conditions, three CMV-associated chains were confirmed as specific for CMV antigens.

Losses at the gene ends were 5 bases for V and 8 bases for J; bases not matched to a gene: 5. Germline CDR1 is MNHNY and CDR2 is SVGAGI (reference sequence). CDR3 length: 12 residues. Use of 60 Vbeta and 13 Jbeta primers characterized the PCR. The data were produced by immunoSEQ multiplex PCR, yet TCRdb's version contains in-frame clones alone and is incomplete. The data contain about 130,000 clones, 80% of them singletons. The rearrangement uses TRBV6-6 and TRBJ1-1; 7 positions agree with TRBD1. This TCR came from a man aged 25-45 years in good health and CMV-seronegative. Sequences were obtained from PBMCs. CDR3: CASSLQGQEAFF. The CDR3 DNA reads as TGTGCCAGCAGTCTACAGGGGCAAGAAGCTTTCTTT.